The text below deals with one T cell receptor (beta chain). What it recognizes is unknown. This entry belongs to a study of long-term antiretroviral therapy in people with HIV. General observations from the study: Clonal populations expanded prior to ART predominated within the repertoire at all time points.

Version v3.0 of the immunoSEQ assay ran at survey level. Per-sample TRB depth target: about 40,000-55,000 T-cell genomes. The protocol was immunoSEQ multiplex PCR, while the TCRdb copy is restricted to in-frame clones and leaves out a portion. The sample lists over 20,000 clones; around 80% were seen once. This CDR3 contains 14 residues. CDR1 is SGHDT and CDR2 is YYEEEE in the germline V gene. V lost 5 bases and J lost 6; bases outside the gene matches: 7. This clonotype was obtained from a man aged 18 to 29 with HIV. The chain has TRBV5-6 and TRBJ2-3; TRBD2 matches at 9 bases. Source: unsorted PBMCs, taken 0.1 years before starting antiretroviral therapy. The CDR3 reads CASSSTGLADTQYF. Written as DNA, the CDR3 is TGTGCCAGCAGTTCTACTGGACTAGCGGATACGCAGTATTTT.